Sequencing of this T cell receptor (beta chain) was carried out in a study of T-cell memory formation after mild COVID-19. Study summary: In these data, TCR clusters were largely donor specific. General study findings and limits: CD8+ contracting clones occupied EMRA, while CD4+ ones occupied mainly CM and EM. Second-wave clones peaking on day 37 lacked confirmed SARS-CoV-2 specificity.

UMIs and sample barcodes were carried by the TCR alpha and TCR beta cDNA libraries that 5'RACE produced using constant-segment primers. Using its own MiXCR run on the 5' RACE reads, TCRdb lists one record per CDR3 protein. The profile shows 350,000 to 450,000 distinct CDR3 sequences, 20% of them singletons. The CDR3 contains 13 residues. V was trimmed by 6 bases and J by 4 bases, leaving 10 bases between them. Germline V CDR1 and CDR2: MNHEY, SMNVEV (reference sequence). A word on this clonotype: Its antigen is as yet unknown.

The specimen was PBMCs or a T cell subset sorted from them (not recorded which). This chain connects TRBV27 to TRBJ1-5; weak D call: TRBD1 (5 bases). The clonotype originates from an adult woman who had mild COVID-19 (a few samples of this study predate the infection). Cell type and time point are not known. CDR3: CASSWDGNQPQHF. The CDR3, as DNA: TGTGCCAGCAGCTGGGACGGTAATCAGCCCCAGCATTTT.